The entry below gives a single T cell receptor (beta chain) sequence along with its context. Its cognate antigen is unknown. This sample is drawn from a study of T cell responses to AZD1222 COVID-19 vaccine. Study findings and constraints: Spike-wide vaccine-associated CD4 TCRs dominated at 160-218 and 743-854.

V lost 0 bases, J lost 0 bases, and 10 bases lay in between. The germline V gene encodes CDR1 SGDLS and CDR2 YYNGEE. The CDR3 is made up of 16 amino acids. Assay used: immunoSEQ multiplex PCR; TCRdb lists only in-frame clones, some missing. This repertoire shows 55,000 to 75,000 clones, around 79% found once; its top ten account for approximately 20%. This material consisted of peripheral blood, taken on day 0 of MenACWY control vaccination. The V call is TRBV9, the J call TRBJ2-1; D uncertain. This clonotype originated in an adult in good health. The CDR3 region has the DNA TGTGCCAGCAGCGTAGGGACGGATAGCTCCTACAATGAGCAGTTCTTC. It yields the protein CASSVGTDSSYNEQFF.